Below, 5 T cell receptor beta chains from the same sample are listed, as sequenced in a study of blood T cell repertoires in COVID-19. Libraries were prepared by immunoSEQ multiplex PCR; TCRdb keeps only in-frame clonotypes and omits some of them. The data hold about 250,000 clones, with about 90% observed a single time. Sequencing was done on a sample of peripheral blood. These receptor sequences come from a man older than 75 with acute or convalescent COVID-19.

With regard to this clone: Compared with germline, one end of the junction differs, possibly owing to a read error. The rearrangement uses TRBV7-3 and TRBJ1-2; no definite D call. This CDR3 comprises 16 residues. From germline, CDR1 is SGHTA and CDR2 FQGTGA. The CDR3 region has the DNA TGTGCCAGCAGCCTAACCTCCCCCGTAACTAACTATGGCTACACCTTC. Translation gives CASSLTSPVTNYGYTF.

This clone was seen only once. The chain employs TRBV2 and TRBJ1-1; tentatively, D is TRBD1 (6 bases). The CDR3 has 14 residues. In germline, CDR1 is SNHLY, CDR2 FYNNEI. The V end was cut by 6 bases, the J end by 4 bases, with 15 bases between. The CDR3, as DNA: TGTGCCAGCAGCCAACAGGGTGTTGTCACTGAAGCTTTCTTT. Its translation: CASSQQGVVTEAFF.

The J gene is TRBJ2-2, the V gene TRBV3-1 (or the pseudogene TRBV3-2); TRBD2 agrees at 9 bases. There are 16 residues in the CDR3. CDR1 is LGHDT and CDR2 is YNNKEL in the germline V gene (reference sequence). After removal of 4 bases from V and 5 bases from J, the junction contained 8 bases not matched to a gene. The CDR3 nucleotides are TGTGCCAGCAGCCTAGCGGGGGTAGCGGGAACCGGGGAGCTGTTTTTT. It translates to CASSLAGVAGTGELFF.

CDR3 loop: CASSRISGTNTEAFF. The CDR3 DNA reads TGTGCCAGCTCTCGTATTTCCGGGACTAACACTGAAGCTTTCTTT. This chain joins TRBV6-5 and TRBJ1-1, with D possibly TRBD1 on 5 matching bases. Germline V gives CDR1 MNHEY, CDR2 SVGAGI. V lost 8 bases, J lost 2 bases, and 18 bases lay in between. CDR3 size: 15 residues.

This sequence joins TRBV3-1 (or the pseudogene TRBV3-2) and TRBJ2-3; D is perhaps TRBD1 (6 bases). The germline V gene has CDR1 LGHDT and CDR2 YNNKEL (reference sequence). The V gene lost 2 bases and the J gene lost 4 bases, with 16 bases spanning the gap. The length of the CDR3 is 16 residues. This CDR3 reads CASSQFDRRGADTQYF. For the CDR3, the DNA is TGTGCCAGCAGCCAATTTGACAGGAGAGGGGCAGATACGCAGTATTTT.